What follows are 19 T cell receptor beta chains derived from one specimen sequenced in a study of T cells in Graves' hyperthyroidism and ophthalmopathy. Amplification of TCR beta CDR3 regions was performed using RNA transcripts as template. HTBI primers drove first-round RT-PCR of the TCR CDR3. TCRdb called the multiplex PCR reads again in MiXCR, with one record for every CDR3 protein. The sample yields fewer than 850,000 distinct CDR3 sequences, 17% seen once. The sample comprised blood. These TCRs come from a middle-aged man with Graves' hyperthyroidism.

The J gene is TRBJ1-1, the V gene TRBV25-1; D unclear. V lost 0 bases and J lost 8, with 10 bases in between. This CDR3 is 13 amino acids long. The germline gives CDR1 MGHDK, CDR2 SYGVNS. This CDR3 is CASSEYIPEEAFF. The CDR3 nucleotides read TGTGCCAGCAGTGAATATATACCGGAGGAAGCTTTCTTT.

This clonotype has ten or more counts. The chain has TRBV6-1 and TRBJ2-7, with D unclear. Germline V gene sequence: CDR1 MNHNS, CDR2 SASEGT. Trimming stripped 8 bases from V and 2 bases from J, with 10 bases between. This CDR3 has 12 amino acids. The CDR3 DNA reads TGTGCCAGCTGGGCCGGCACCTACGAGCAGTACTTC. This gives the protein CASWAGTYEQYF.

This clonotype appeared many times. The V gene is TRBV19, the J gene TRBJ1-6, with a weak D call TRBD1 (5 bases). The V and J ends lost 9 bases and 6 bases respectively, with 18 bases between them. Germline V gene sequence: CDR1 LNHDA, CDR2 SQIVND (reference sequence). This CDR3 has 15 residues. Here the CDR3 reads CARAGPGLSNSPLHF. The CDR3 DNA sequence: TGTGCCAGAGCTGGACCGGGACTCTCTAATTCACCCCTCCACTTT.

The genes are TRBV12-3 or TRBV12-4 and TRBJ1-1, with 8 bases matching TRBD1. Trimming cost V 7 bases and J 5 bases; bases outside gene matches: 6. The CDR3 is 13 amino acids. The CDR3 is CASTPGGETEAFF. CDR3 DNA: TGTGCCAGCACGCCAGGGGGCGAAACTGAAGCTTTCTTT.

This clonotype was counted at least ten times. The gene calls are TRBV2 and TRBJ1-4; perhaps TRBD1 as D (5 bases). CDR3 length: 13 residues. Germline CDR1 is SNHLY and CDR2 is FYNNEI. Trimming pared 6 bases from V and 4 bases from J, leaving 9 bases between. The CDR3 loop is CASRRDHNEKLFF. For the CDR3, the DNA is TGTGCCAGCAGGCGGGACCATAATGAAAAACTGTTTTTT.

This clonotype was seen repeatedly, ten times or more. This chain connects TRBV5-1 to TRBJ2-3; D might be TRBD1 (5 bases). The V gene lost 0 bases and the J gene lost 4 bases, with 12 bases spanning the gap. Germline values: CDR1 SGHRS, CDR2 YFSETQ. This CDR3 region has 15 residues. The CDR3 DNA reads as TGCGCCAGCAGCTTGGTCGGCCAGGGCCCAGATACGCAGTATTTT. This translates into CASSLVGQGPDTQYF.

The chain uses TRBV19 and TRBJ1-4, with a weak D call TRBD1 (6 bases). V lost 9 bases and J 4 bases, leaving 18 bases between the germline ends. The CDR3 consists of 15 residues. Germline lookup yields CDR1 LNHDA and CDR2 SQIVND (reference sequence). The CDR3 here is CASRDTAGINEKLFF. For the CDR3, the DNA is TGTGCCAGCCGGGACACCGCCGGGATTAATGAAAAACTGTTTTTT.

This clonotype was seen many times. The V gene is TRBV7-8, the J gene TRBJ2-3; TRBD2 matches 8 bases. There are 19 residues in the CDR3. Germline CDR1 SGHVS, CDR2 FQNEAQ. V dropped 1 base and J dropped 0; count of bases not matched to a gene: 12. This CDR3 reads CASSLELDSGKKSTDTQYF. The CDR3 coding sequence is TGTGCCAGCAGCTTAGAGTTGGATAGCGGGAAAAAGAGCACAGATACGCAGTATTTT.

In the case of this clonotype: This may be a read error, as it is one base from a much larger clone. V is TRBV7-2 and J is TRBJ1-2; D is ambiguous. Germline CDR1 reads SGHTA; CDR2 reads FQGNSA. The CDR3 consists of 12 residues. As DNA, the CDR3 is TGTGCCAGCAGCTACTCCTGGGCTGGCTGCACCTTC. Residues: CASSYSWAGCTF.

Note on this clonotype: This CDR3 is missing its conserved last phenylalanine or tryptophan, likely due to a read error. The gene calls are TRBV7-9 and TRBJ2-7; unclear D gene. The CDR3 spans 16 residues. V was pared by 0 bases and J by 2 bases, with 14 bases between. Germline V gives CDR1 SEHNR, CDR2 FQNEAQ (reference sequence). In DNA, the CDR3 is TGTGCCAGCAGCTTAGCACCCCAGACGGATACCTACGAGCAGTACCTC. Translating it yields CASSLAPQTDTYEQYL.

CDR3 DNA: TGCGCCAGCAGCCAAGATTCCGCAGGGGGTGAAAAACTGTTTTTT. Translated: CASSQDSAGGEKLFF. The chain recombines TRBV4-3 with TRBJ1-4; 7 nucleotides agree with TRBD1. CDR3 length: 15 amino acids. In germline, CDR1 is LGHNA, CDR2 YSLEER. V lost 0 bases to trimming and J lost 7 bases; unmatched junction nucleotides: 5.

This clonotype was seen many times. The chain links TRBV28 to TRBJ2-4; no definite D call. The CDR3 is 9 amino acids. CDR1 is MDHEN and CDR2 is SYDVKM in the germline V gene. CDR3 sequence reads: CVAPESQYF. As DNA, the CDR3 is TGTGTCGCCCCGGAGTCTCAGTACTTC.

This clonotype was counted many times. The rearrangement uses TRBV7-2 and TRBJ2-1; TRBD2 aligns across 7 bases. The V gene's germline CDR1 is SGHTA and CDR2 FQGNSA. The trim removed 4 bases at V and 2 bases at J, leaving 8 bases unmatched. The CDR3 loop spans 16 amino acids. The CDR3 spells CASSSLSGMPYNEQFF. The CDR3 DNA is TGTGCCAGCAGCTCCCTGAGCGGGATGCCCTACAATGAGCAGTTCTTC.

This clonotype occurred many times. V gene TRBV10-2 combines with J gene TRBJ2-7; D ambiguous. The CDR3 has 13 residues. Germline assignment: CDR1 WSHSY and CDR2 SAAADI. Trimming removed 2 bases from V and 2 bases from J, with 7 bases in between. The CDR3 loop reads CASSEVRTYEQYF. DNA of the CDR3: TGCGCCAGCAGTGAGGTCAGGACCTACGAGCAGTACTTC.

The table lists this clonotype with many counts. CDR3 amino acids: CAWSVEGVGTEAFF. CDR3 coding DNA: TGTGCCTGGAGTGTAGAGGGGGTAGGGACTGAAGCTTTCTTT. The rearrangement links TRBV30 to TRBJ1-1, with D possibly being TRBD1 (6 bases). The ends were cut back, 0 bases at V and 5 bases at J, with 13 bases in the middle. Germline CDR1 GTSNPN, CDR2 SVGIG (reference sequence). The CDR3 extends over 14 amino acids. Together with reference TRBV30 and TRBJ1-1, the CDR3 gives the full variable domain: SQTIHQWPATLVQPVGSPLSLECTVEGTSNPNLYWYRQAAGRGLQLLFYSVGIGQISSEVPQNLSASRPQDRQFILSSKKLLLSDSGFYLCAWSVEGVGTEAFFGQGTRLTVV.

In DNA form, the CDR3 reads TGTGCCAGCAGACGACTAGCGGAGAGGACAGATACGCAGTATTTT. Protein: CASRRLAERTDTQYF. The genes are TRBV6-2 or TRBV6-3 and TRBJ2-3; 9 bases match TRBD2. The germline V gene encodes CDR1 MNHEY and CDR2 SVGEGT. The CDR3 is 15 amino acids. The junction had 7 bases not matched to a gene; V was cut back by 6 bases and J by 3 bases.

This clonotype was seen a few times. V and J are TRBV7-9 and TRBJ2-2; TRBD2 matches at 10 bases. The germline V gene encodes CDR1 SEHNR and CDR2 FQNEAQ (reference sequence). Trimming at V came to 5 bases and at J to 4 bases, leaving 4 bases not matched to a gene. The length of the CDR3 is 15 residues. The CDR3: CASSIKREGTGELFF. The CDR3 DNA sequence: TGTGCCAGCAGCATAAAGCGGGAGGGCACCGGGGAGCTGTTTTTT.

CDR3 DNA sequence: TGTGCCAGCAGCATATCGACAGGGAGGGACACTGAAGCTTTCTTT. This translates into CASSISTGRDTEAFF. The chain is built from TRBV11-2 and TRBJ1-1, with TRBD1 matching 7 bases. With 5 bases clipped from V and 3 bases from J, the junction kept 9 bases outside the gene matches. The germline CDR1 and CDR2 sequences are SGHAT and FQNNGV. The CDR3 sequence is 15 residues long.

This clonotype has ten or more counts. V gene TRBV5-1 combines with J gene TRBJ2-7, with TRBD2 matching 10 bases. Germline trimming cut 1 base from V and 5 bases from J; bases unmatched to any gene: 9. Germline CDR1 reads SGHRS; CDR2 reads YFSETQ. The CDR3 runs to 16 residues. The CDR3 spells CASSLYPAGGPDEQYF. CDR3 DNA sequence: TGCGCCAGCAGCTTGTACCCAGCGGGAGGGCCCGACGAGCAGTACTTC.